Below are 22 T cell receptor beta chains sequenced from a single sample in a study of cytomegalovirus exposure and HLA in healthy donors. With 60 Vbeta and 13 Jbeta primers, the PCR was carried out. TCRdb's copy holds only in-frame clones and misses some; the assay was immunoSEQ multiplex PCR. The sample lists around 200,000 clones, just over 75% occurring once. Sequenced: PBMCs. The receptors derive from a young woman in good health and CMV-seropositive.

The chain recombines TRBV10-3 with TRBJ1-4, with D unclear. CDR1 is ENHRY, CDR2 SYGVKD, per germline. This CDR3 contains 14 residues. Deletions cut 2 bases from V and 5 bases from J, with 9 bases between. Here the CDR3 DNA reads TGTGCCATCAGTGAGGTCCTGGGCAATGAAAAACTGTTTTTT. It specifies CAISEVLGNEKLFF.

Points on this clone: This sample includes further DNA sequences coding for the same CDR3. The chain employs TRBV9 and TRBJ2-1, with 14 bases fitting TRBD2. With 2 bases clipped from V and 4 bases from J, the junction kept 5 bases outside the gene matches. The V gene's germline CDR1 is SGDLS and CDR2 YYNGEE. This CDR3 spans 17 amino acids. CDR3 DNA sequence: TGTGCCAGCAGCGTGACTAGCGGGGGGGCCTCTTACAATGAGCAGTTCTTC. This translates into CASSVTSGGASYNEQFF.

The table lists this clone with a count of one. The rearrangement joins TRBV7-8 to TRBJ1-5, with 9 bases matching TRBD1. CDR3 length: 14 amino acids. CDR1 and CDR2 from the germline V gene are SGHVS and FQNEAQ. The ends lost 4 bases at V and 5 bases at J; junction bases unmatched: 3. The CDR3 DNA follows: TGTGCCAGCAGCTCCGACAGGGGGTATCAGCCCCAGCATTTT. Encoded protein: CASSSDRGYQPQHF. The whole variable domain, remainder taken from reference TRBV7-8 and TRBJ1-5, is GAGVSQSPRYKVAKRGQDVALRCDPISGHVSLFWYQQALGQGPEFLTYFQNEAQLDKSGLPSDRFFAERPEGSVSTLKIQRTQQEDSAVYLCASSSDRGYQPQHFGDGTRLSIL.

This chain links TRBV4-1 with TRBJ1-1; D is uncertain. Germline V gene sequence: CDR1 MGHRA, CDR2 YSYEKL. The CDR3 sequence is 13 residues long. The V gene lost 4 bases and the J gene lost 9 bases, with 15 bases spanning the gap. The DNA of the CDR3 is TGCGCCAGCAGCCCCAGGCAGTCCGTGAAAGCTTTCTTT. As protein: CASSPRQSVKAFF.

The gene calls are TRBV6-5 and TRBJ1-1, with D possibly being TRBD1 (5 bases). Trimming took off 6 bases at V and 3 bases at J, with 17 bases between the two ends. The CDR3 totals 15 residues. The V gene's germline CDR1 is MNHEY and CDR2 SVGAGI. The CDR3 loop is CASSPGSGGYTEAFF. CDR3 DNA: TGTGCCAGCAGCCCCGGCTCGGGGGGGTACACTGAAGCTTTCTTT.

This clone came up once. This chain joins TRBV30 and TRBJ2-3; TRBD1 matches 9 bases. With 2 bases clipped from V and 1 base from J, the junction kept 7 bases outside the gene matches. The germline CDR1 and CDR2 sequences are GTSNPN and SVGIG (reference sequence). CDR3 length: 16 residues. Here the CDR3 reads CAWSPVGQGRTDTQYF. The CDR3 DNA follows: TGTGCCTGGAGTCCCGTCGGACAGGGGCGCACAGATACGCAGTATTTT. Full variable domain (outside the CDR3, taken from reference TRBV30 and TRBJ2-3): SQTIHQWPATLVQPVGSPLSLECTVEGTSNPNLYWYRQAAGRGLQLLFYSVGIGQISSEVPQNLSASRPQDRQFILSSKKLLLSDSGFYLCAWSPVGQGRTDTQYFGPGTRLTVL.

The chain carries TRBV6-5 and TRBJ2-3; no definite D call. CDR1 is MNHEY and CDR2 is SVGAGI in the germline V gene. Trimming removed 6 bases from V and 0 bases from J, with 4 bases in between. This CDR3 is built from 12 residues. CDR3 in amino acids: CASRTSTDTQYF. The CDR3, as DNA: TGTGCCAGCAGAACTAGCACAGATACGCAGTATTTT.

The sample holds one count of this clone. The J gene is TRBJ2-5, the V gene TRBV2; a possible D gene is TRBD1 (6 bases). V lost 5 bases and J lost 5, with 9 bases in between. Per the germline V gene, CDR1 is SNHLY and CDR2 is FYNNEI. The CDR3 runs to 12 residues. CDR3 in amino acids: CASSRGWETQYF. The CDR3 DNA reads TGTGCCAGCAGTAGGGGGTGGGAGACCCAGTACTTC. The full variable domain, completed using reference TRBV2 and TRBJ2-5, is EPEVTQTPSHQVTQMGQEVILRCVPISNHLYFYWYRQILGQKVEFLVSFYNNEISEKSEIFDDQFSVERPDGSNFTLKIRSTKLEDSAMYFCASSRGWETQYFGPGTRLLVL.

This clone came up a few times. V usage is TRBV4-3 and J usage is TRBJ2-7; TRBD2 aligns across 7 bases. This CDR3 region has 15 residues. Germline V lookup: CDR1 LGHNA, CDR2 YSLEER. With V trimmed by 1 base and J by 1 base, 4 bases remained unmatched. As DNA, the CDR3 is TGCGCCAGCAGCCAAGTGCGGGGGTCTTCCTACGAGCAGTACTTC. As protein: CASSQVRGSSYEQYF.

The CDR3: CASSTNDRIYGYTF. CDR3 nucleotides: TGTGCCAGCAGTACCAATGACAGAATCTATGGCTACACCTTC. V and J are TRBV28 and TRBJ1-2; D might be TRBD1 (5 bases). In germline, CDR1 is MDHEN, CDR2 SYDVKM. The ends were cut back, 5 bases at V and 4 bases at J, with 14 bases in the middle. This CDR3 contains 14 residues.

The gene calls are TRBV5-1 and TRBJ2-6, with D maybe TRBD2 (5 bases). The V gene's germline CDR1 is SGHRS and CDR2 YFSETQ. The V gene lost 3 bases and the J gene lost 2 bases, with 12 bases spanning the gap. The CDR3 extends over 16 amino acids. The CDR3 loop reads CASSSRIAPGANVLTF. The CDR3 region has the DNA TGCGCCAGCAGCTCGCGCATAGCGCCTGGGGCCAACGTCCTGACTTTC.

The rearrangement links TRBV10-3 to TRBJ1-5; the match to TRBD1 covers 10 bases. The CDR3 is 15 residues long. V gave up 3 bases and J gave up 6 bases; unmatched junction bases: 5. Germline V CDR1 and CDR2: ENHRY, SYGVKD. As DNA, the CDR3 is TGTGCCATCAGTGAAGGGGGACAGGGGAGTCAGCCCCAGCATTTT. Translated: CAISEGGQGSQPQHF.

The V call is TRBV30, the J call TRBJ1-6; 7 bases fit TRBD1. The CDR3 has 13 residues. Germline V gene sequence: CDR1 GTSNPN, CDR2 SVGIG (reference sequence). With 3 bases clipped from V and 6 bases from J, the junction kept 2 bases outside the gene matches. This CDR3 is CAWRGQINSPLHF. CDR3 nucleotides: TGTGCCTGGAGGGGACAGATTAATTCACCCCTCCACTTT.

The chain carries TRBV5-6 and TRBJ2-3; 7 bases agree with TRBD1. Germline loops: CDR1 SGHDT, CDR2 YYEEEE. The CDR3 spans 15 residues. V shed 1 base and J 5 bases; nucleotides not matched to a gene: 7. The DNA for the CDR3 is TGTGCCAGCAGCTTGATACTACAGGGGAGAGATACGCAGTATTTT. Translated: CASSLILQGRDTQYF.

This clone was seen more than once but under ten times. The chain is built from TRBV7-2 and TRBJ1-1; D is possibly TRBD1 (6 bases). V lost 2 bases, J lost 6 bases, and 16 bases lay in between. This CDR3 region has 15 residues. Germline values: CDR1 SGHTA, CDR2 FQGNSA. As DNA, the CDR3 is TGTGCCAGCAGCTTATTTCAGGGGACGGTCGCTGAAGCTTTCTTT. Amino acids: CASSLFQGTVAEAFF.

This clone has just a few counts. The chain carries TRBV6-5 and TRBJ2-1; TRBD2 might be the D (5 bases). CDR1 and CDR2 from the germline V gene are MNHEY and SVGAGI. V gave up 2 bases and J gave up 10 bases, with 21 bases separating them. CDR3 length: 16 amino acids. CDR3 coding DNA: TGTGCCAGCAGTTACGAGGCTAGCCGCCCGGGCAGGGAGCAGTTCTTC. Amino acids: CASSYEASRPGREQFF.

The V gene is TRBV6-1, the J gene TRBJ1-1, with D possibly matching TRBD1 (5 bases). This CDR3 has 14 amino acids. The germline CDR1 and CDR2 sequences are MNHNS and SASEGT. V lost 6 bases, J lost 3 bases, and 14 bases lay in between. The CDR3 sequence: CASSSAGLDTEAFF. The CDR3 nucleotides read TGTGCCAGCAGCTCAGCGGGGCTCGACACTGAAGCTTTCTTT.

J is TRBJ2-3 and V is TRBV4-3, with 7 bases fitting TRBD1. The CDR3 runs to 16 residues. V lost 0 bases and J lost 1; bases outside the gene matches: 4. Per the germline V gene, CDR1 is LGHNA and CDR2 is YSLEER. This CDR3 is CASSQDVGTGTDTQYF. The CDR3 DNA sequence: TGCGCCAGCAGCCAAGATGTCGGGACAGGCACAGATACGCAGTATTTT.

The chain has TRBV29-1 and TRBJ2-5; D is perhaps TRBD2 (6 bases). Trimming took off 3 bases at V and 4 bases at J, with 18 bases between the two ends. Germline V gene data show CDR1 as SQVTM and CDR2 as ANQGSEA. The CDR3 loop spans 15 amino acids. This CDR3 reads CSVDPGAQGGETQYF. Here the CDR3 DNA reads TGCAGCGTTGACCCGGGAGCGCAAGGAGGAGAGACCCAGTACTTC.

This CDR3 is CASSSDRTSGHTQYF. CDR3 DNA: TGTGCCAGCAGCTCGGACAGAACCAGCGGCCATACGCAGTATTTT. The J gene is TRBJ2-3, the V gene TRBV11-2, with a weak D call TRBD1 (6 bases). The CDR3 has 15 amino acids. From germline, CDR1 is SGHAT and CDR2 FQNNGV. V lost 4 bases and J lost 7, with 18 bases in between.

The CDR3 region has the DNA TGTGCCAGCAGTGACTCCCCCCTGATCACAGGGGACAATCAGCCCCAGCATTTT. This sequence encodes CASSDSPLITGDNQPQHF. The rearrangement links TRBV25-1 to TRBJ1-5, with 7 bases identical to TRBD1. CDR1 is MGHDK and CDR2 is SYGVNS in the germline V gene. V dropped 3 bases and J dropped 3; count of bases not matched to a gene: 14. CDR3 length: 18 amino acids.

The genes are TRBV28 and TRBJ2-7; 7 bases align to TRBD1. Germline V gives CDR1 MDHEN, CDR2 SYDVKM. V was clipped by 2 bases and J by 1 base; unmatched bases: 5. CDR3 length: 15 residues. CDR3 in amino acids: CASSLTGTVSYEQYF. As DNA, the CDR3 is TGTGCCAGCAGTTTAACTGGGACAGTTTCCTACGAGCAGTACTTC.